Presented here are 8 T cell receptor beta chains from one specimen sequenced in a study of T cell clonotyping in hematopoietic cell transplantation. Sequencing was performed with immunoSEQ multiplex PCR; in TCRdb, only in-frame clones are kept and a portion is missing. The table shows roughly 27,000 clones, with 84% occurring only once. Time point given: recipient sample about 28 days before transplant, after cytoreduction. Here the sequenced sample was peripheral blood mononuclear cells, taken before stem cell transplant. These receptors were collected from a woman aged 55-69 years with acute myeloid leukemia. Some clones in this sample may be carry-over from other donors' samples.

The J gene is TRBJ2-7, the V gene TRBV5-1; 8 nucleotides match TRBD1. Looked up from germline, CDR1 is SGHRS and CDR2 is YFSETQ. J lost 0 bases, V lost 4 bases, and 6 bases had no gene match. CDR3 length: 15 residues. CDR3 sequence (DNA): TGCGCCAGCAGCACCACAGGGGGAGGCTCCTACGAGCAGTACTTC. This sequence encodes CASSTTGGGSYEQYF.

This chain uses TRBV6-5 with TRBJ1-4; no clear D. The CDR3 spans 15 residues. Germline V gene data show CDR1 as MNHEY and CDR2 as SVGAGI. V shed 0 bases and J shed 3 bases, with 8 bases lying between them. CDR3 sequence (DNA): TGTGCCAGCAGTTACTCACGCGGGTCTAATGAAAAACTGTTTTTT. It encodes CASSYSRGSNEKLFF.

V is TRBV9 and J is TRBJ2-2; tentatively, D is TRBD1 or TRBD2 (6 bases each). The CDR3 contains 16 residues. Per the germline V gene, CDR1 is SGDLS and CDR2 is YYNGEE. Trimming removed 3 bases at V and 5 bases at J, with 17 bases between. The CDR3 loop reads CASSATRWGATGELFF. CDR3 coding DNA: TGTGCCAGCAGCGCCACTAGGTGGGGGGCTACCGGGGAGCTGTTTTTT.

This clone was observed a few times. The CDR3: CASSAGQVGTEAFF. The CDR3 DNA reads TGTGCCAGCAGCGCGGGACAGGTGGGGACTGAAGCTTTCTTT. The genes are TRBV7-2 and TRBJ1-1; 8 positions agree with TRBD1. CDR3 size: 14 residues. Trimming removed 5 bases from V and 5 bases from J; junction bases left unmatched: 7. From germline, CDR1 is SGHTA and CDR2 FQGNSA.

This clone was counted only a few times. The rearrangement joins TRBV6-6 to TRBJ1-6; tentatively, D is TRBD1 (5 bases). V gave up 6 bases and J gave up 8 bases, with 14 bases separating them. There are 14 residues in the CDR3. Germline CDR1 is MNHNY and CDR2 is SVGAGI (reference sequence). CDR3 loop: CASSRQLGDSPLHF. The CDR3 DNA follows: TGTGCCAGCAGCCGACAGCTCGGGGATTCACCCCTCCACTTT.

V usage is TRBV2 and J usage is TRBJ1-2, with a weak D call TRBD1 (5 bases). Looked up from germline, CDR1 is SNHLY and CDR2 is FYNNEI. Between the trimmed V and J ends, which lost 7 bases and 0 bases, there was a span of 15 bases. The CDR3 extends over 15 amino acids. CDR3 sequence: CASTADGQANYGYTF. In DNA, the CDR3 is TGTGCCAGCACCGCGGACGGACAAGCTAACTATGGCTACACCTTC.

This clone appeared a single time. The chain uses TRBV7-9 and TRBJ1-2; a possible D gene is TRBD1 (6 bases). V gave up 2 bases and J gave up 3 bases, with 13 bases separating them. CDR1 is SEHNR and CDR2 is FQNEAQ in the germline V gene (reference sequence). The CDR3 is 15 residues long. CDR3: CASSLWDTADYGYTF. CDR3 nucleotide sequence: TGTGCCAGCAGCTTATGGGACACTGCAGACTATGGCTACACCTTC.

The chain recombines TRBV5-1 with TRBJ1-1, with D perhaps TRBD1 (6 bases). From germline, CDR1 is SGHRS and CDR2 YFSETQ. V gave up 0 bases and J gave up 2 bases, with 8 bases separating them. The CDR3 is 14 residues long. CDR3 region: CASSLGTVNTEAFF. In nucleotides, the CDR3 is TGCGCCAGCAGCTTGGGGACAGTAAACACTGAAGCTTTCTTT.